This T cell receptor beta chain was recorded in a study of regulatory T cells in long-lasting Graves disease. Stated time point: persistent/refractory GD, antithyroid drugs over 5 years with positive TRAb. The TCR library was prepared using RNA isolated from PBMCs. V lost 3 bases and J lost 7, with 12 bases in between. Germline CDR1 and CDR2: KGHSH and LQKENI. This CDR3 is built from 13 residues. This clonotype was seen at least ten times. CDR3 regions were amplified by Arm-PCR using iRepertoire HTBI primers to build TCR beta libraries. From the multiplex PCR reads, TCRdb called clonotypes with MiXCR, one entry per CDR3 protein. The sample has roughly 400,000 distinct CDR3 sequences; 20% to 25% are singletons.

The input for sequencing was peripheral blood mononuclear cells (PBMCs), taken when the disease was refractory, from a patient treated with antithyroid drugs. This TCR came from a female donor with Graves disease. This chain connects TRBV18 to TRBJ1-2; D unresolved. The CDR3 reads CASSPIEGAGYTF. CDR3 nucleotide sequence: TGTGCCAGCTCACCGATTGAGGGTGCTGGCTACACCTTC.